A selection of T cell receptor beta chains follows, all from one sample in a study of a mutant IDH1 vaccine in newly diagnosed glioma. The table came from immunoSEQ multiplex PCR; TCRdb's copy has only in-frame clones and leaves some out. The sample has some 64,000 clones; roughly 80% are singletons. No antigen has been assigned to these receptors. Here the sequenced sample was PBMCs, taken from a glioma patient whose treatment included an IDH1 peptide vaccine. The receptors derive from a woman aged 45-59 years with glioma. CDR3s include the opening cysteine and the closing phenylalanine or tryptophan. D genes are given only for firm matches. Some rows have no size entry. The others give once, few or many, or a class for an expanded clone.

v_call: TRBV18; clone_size: -; d_call: -; cdr3_length: 12; j_call: TRBJ1-2; cdr3_aa: CASSPRGDGYTF; cdr3_nt: TGTGCCAGCTCGCCCCGGGGGGATGGCTACACCTTC
v_call: TRBV14; clone_size: -; d_call: TRBD1; cdr3_length: 19; j_call: TRBJ1-1; cdr3_aa: CASSHPRDRGRMQNTEAFF; cdr3_nt: TGTGCCAGCAGCCATCCTCGGGACAGGGGACGGATGCAGAACACTGAAGCTTTCTTT
v_call: TRBV6-5; clone_size: -; d_call: -; cdr3_length: 12; j_call: TRBJ1-6; cdr3_aa: CASRERGGPLHF; cdr3_nt: TGTGCCAGCAGAGAAAGGGGGGGGCCCCTCCACTTT
v_call: TRBV7-2; clone_size: -; d_call: TRBD1; cdr3_length: 13; j_call: TRBJ1-2; cdr3_aa: CASSLAQGDGYTF; cdr3_nt: TGTGCCAGCAGCTTAGCTCAGGGGGATGGCTACACCTTC
v_call: TRBV9; clone_size: -; d_call: TRBD2; cdr3_length: 15; j_call: TRBJ2-2; cdr3_aa: CASSVAGGDTGELFF; cdr3_nt: TGTGCCAGCAGCGTAGCGGGGGGGGACACCGGGGAGCTGTTTTTT
v_call: TRBV10-1; clone_size: -; d_call: -; cdr3_length: 13; j_call: TRBJ1-1; cdr3_aa: CASSELQNTEAFF; cdr3_nt: TGCGCCAGCAGTGAGCTCCAGAACACTGAAGCTTTCTTT
v_call: TRBV7-9; clone_size: -; d_call: TRBD1; cdr3_length: 16; j_call: TRBJ2-1; cdr3_aa: CASSSVSGQGFHEQFF; cdr3_nt: TGTGCCAGCAGCTCAGTATCGGGACAGGGGTTCCATGAGCAGTTCTTC
v_call: TRBV5-4; clone_size: -; d_call: -; cdr3_length: 16; j_call: TRBJ2-6; cdr3_aa: CASSLVGETGANVLTF; cdr3_nt: TGTGCCAGCAGCTTGGTGGGTGAAACTGGGGCCAACGTCCTGACTTTC
v_call: TRBV11-2; clone_size: once; d_call: -; cdr3_length: 16; j_call: TRBJ2-1; cdr3_aa: CASSPTGASTYNEQFF; cdr3_nt: TGTGCCAGCAGCCCAACCGGGGCCTCCACCTACAATGAGCAGTTCTTC
v_call: TRBV10-3; clone_size: -; d_call: TRBD2; cdr3_length: 15; j_call: TRBJ2-3; cdr3_aa: CAISESGGAIDTQYF; cdr3_nt: TGTGCCATCAGTGAGTCCGGGGGGGCAATAGATACGCAGTATTTT
v_call: TRBV4-2; clone_size: -; d_call: -; cdr3_length: 15; j_call: TRBJ2-3; cdr3_aa: CASSWRGASTDTQYF; cdr3_nt: TGTGCCAGCAGCTGGAGGGGGGCTAGCACAGATACGCAGTATTTT
v_call: TRBV7-9; clone_size: -; d_call: -; cdr3_length: 15; j_call: TRBJ1-2; cdr3_aa: CASSLELVFGSGYTF; cdr3_nt: TGTGCCAGCAGCTTAGAATTGGTCTTCGGAAGTGGCTACACCTTC
v_call: TRBV4-1; clone_size: -; d_call: TRBD2; cdr3_length: 16; j_call: TRBJ2-5; cdr3_aa: CASSQGASGGPETQYF; cdr3_nt: TGCGCCAGCAGCCAAGGAGCTAGCGGGGGACCAGAGACCCAGTACTTC
v_call: TRBV19; clone_size: -; d_call: -; cdr3_length: 15; j_call: TRBJ1-5; cdr3_aa: CASSTVTPSNQPQHF; cdr3_nt: TGTGCCAGTAGTACAGTTACTCCTAGCAATCAGCCCCAGCATTTT
v_call: TRBV19; clone_size: -; d_call: -; cdr3_length: 15; j_call: TRBJ2-7; cdr3_aa: CASSTNLRGSYEQYF; cdr3_nt: TGTGCCAGTAGTACCAACCTCAGGGGCTCCTACGAGCAGTACTTC
v_call: TRBV6-6; clone_size: -; d_call: -; cdr3_length: 14; j_call: TRBJ1-1; cdr3_aa: CASSYSTRDTEAFF; cdr3_nt: TGTGCCAGCAGTTACTCGACGCGGGACACTGAAGCTTTCTTT
v_call: TRBV6-5; clone_size: -; d_call: -; cdr3_length: 16; j_call: TRBJ1-5; cdr3_aa: CASSYGGAGSNQPQHF; cdr3_nt: TGTGCCAGCAGTTACGGTGGGGCAGGGAGCAATCAGCCCCAGCATTTT
v_call: TRBV28; clone_size: -; d_call: TRBD2; cdr3_length: 14; j_call: TRBJ2-7; cdr3_aa: CASSLIAGDYEQYF; cdr3_nt: TGTGCCAGCAGTTTAATAGCGGGGGACTACGAGCAGTACTTC
v_call: TRBV9; clone_size: -; d_call: -; cdr3_length: 16; j_call: TRBJ2-3; cdr3_aa: CASSVEGHPSTDTQYF; cdr3_nt: TGTGCCAGCAGCGTAGAGGGGCACCCTAGCACAGATACGCAGTATTTT
v_call: TRBV21-1; clone_size: few; d_call: -; cdr3_length: 14; j_call: TRBJ1-2; cdr3_aa: CASSKGGVIDGYTF; cdr3_nt: TGTGCCAGCAGCAAAGGTGGGGTGATCGATGGCTACACCTTC
v_call: TRBV30; clone_size: -; d_call: -; cdr3_length: 11; j_call: TRBJ2-3; cdr3_aa: CAWGGVDTQYF; cdr3_nt: TGTGCCTGGGGGGGAGTGGATACGCAGTATTTT
v_call: TRBV5-1; clone_size: -; d_call: -; cdr3_length: 16; j_call: TRBJ2-6; cdr3_aa: CASSLRVNPGANVLTF; cdr3_nt: TGCGCCAGCAGCTTGAGAGTGAACCCTGGGGCCAACGTCCTGACTTTC
v_call: TRBV5-1; clone_size: -; d_call: TRBD1; cdr3_length: 15; j_call: TRBJ2-1; cdr3_aa: CASTYSGTGYNEQFF; cdr3_nt: TGCGCCAGCACCTATTCCGGGACAGGCTACAATGAGCAGTTCTTC
v_call: TRBV5-6; clone_size: few; d_call: -; cdr3_length: 15; j_call: TRBJ1-2; cdr3_aa: CASSLGGSSNYGYTF; cdr3_nt: TGTGCCAGCAGCTTGGGAGGGTCCTCAAACTATGGCTACACCTTC
v_call: TRBV7-2; clone_size: -; d_call: -; cdr3_length: 15; j_call: TRBJ1-5; cdr3_aa: CASSLPGARNQPQHF; cdr3_nt: TGTGCCAGCAGCTTGCCCGGGGCCCGCAATCAGCCCCAGCATTTT
v_call: TRBV18; clone_size: -; d_call: -; cdr3_length: 13; j_call: TRBJ1-1; cdr3_aa: CASSRQVNTEAFF; cdr3_nt: TGTGCCAGCTCACGGCAGGTGAACACTGAAGCTTTCTTT
v_call: TRBV27; clone_size: -; d_call: TRBD1; cdr3_length: 14; j_call: TRBJ1-1; cdr3_aa: CASRPTGGSTEAFF; cdr3_nt: TGTGCCAGCAGACCAACAGGGGGGTCCACTGAAGCTTTCTTT
v_call: TRBV13; clone_size: -; d_call: -; cdr3_length: 15; j_call: TRBJ1-1; cdr3_aa: CASSLDPDGNTEAFF; cdr3_nt: TGTGCCAGCAGCTTAGATCCTGACGGGAACACTGAAGCTTTCTTT
v_call: TRBV20-1; clone_size: -; d_call: -; cdr3_length: 11; j_call: TRBJ1-5; cdr3_aa: CSASSNQPQHF; cdr3_nt: TGCAGTGCTTCTAGCAATCAGCCCCAGCATTTT
v_call: TRBV18; clone_size: -; d_call: TRBD1; cdr3_length: 15; j_call: TRBJ1-6; cdr3_aa: CASSPGTGVGSPLHF; cdr3_nt: TGTGCCAGCTCACCAGGGACAGGGGTCGGTTCACCCCTCCACTTT
v_call: TRBV10-3; clone_size: -; d_call: -; cdr3_length: 13; j_call: TRBJ2-1; cdr3_aa: CAISTSSYNEQFF; cdr3_nt: TGTGCCATCAGTACATCCTCCTACAATGAGCAGTTCTTC
v_call: TRBV6-4; clone_size: -; d_call: TRBD1; cdr3_length: 13; j_call: TRBJ1-2; cdr3_aa: CASTSDRGGGYTF; cdr3_nt: TGTGCCAGCACAAGCGACAGGGGGGGCGGCTACACCTTC
v_call: TRBV18; clone_size: few; d_call: -; cdr3_length: 13; j_call: TRBJ1-1; cdr3_aa: CASSPTGDTEAFF; cdr3_nt: TGTGCCAGCTCACCTACGGGGGACACTGAAGCTTTCTTT
v_call: TRBV9; clone_size: once; d_call: TRBD2; cdr3_length: 20; j_call: TRBJ2-1; cdr3_aa: CASSVEFGLAGVVSYNEQFF; cdr3_nt: TGTGCCAGCAGCGTAGAATTCGGTCTAGCGGGGGTGGTATCCTACAATGAGCAGTTCTTC
v_call: TRBV29-1; clone_size: -; d_call: -; cdr3_length: 13; j_call: TRBJ2-3; cdr3_aa: CSGEGLFTDTQYF; cdr3_nt: TGCAGCGGTGAGGGACTTTTCACAGATACGCAGTATTTT
v_call: TRBV9; clone_size: -; d_call: -; cdr3_length: 13; j_call: TRBJ2-7; cdr3_aa: CASSVGGASEQYF; cdr3_nt: TGTGCCAGCAGCGTAGGGGGGGCTAGCGAGCAGTACTTC
v_call: TRBV30; clone_size: -; d_call: -; cdr3_length: 14; j_call: TRBJ1-1; cdr3_aa: CAWRRTVFNTEAFF; cdr3_nt: TGTGCCTGGAGGAGGACAGTCTTTAACACTGAAGCTTTCTTT